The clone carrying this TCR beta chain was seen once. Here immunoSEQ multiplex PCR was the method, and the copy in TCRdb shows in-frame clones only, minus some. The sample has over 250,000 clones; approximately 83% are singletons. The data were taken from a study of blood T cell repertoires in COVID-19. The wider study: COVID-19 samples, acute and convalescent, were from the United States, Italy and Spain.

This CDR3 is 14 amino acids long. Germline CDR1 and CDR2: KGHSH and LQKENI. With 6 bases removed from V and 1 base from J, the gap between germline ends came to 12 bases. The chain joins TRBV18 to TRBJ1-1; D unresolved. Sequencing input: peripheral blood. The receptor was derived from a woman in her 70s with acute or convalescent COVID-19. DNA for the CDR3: TGTGCCAGCTCGATCGGAGGAACGAACACTGAAGCTTTCTTT. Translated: CASSIGGTNTEAFF.